These 16 T cell receptor beta chains originate from one sample sequenced in a study of T-cell memory formation after mild COVID-19. MiXCR, applied by TCRdb to the 5' RACE reads, yields one record per CDR3 protein. The data contain approximately 570,000 distinct CDR3 sequences, roughly 17% of them singletons. The sequenced sample consisted of PBMCs or a T cell subset sorted from them (not recorded which). The receptors originated from an adult woman who had mild COVID-19 (a few samples of this study predate the infection). Cell type and time point are not known.

J is TRBJ2-3 and V is TRBV7-6; TRBD1 is a possible D gene (5 bases). In germline, CDR1 is SGHVS, CDR2 FNYEAQ. Trimming pared 3 bases from V and 0 bases from J, leaving 7 bases between. The CDR3 loop spans 14 amino acids. The CDR3 region has the DNA TGTGCCAGCAGCTTGGACATAAGCACAGATACGCAGTATTTT. Encoded protein: CASSLDISTDTQYF.

This clonotype was seen more than once but under ten times. The chain uses TRBV7-8 and TRBJ2-1, with a possible D match to TRBD1 (5 bases). The CDR3 runs 14 residues. Germline-derived CDR1 and CDR2 are SGHVS and FQNEAQ. Deletions cut 0 bases from V and 7 bases from J, with 10 bases between. In nucleotides, the CDR3 is TGTGCCAGCAGCTTAGCAGGGGTCTGGAATGAGCAGTTCTTC. Its protein is CASSLAGVWNEQFF.

The V gene is TRBV15, the J gene TRBJ2-7, with no clear D. From germline, CDR1 is LNHNV and CDR2 YYDKDF (reference sequence). V lost 0 bases to trimming and J lost 6 bases, with 18 bases between them. The CDR3 totals 16 residues. The DNA for the CDR3 is TGTGCCACCAGCAGAGATCAGGCCGTTTCAGGTGGCGAGCAGTACTTC. Translated, it gives CATSRDQAVSGGEQYF.

This sequence joins TRBV4-1 and TRBJ1-1; TRBD1 might be the D (5 bases). The CDR3 has 18 residues. Germline values: CDR1 MGHRA, CDR2 YSYEKL. Trimming pared 0 bases from V and 0 bases from J, leaving 17 bases between. This CDR3 is CASSQDSPGWEMNTEAFF. CDR3 coding DNA: TGCGCCAGCAGCCAAGATAGCCCAGGGTGGGAGATGAACACTGAAGCTTTCTTT.

The chain employs TRBV6-5 and TRBJ2-3; D call uncertain. This CDR3 has 13 amino acids. The V end lost 8 bases, the J end lost 1 base, and 10 bases lay between the germline ends. CDR1 and CDR2 from the germline V gene are MNHEY and SVGAGI. CDR3 loop: CASHRTRTDTQYF. In nucleotides, the CDR3 is TGTGCCAGCCATAGGACCCGCACAGATACGCAGTATTTT.

V usage is TRBV19 and J usage is TRBJ2-7, with 7 bases aligning to TRBD2. The germline gives CDR1 LNHDA, CDR2 SQIVND (reference sequence). The CDR3 extends over 16 amino acids. With 2 bases clipped from V and 2 bases from J, the junction kept 9 bases outside the gene matches. CDR3 sequence reads: CASSIRTSSPTYEQYF. The CDR3 nucleotides are TGTGCCAGTAGTATAAGGACTAGTTCCCCGACCTACGAGCAGTACTTC.

This clonotype was detected once. The chain couples TRBV18 to TRBJ2-1; TRBD2 matches 9 bases. Germline V CDR1 and CDR2: KGHSH, LQKENI. V was pared by 3 bases and J by 6 bases, with 9 bases of the junction left unmatched. CDR3 length equals 16 residues. The CDR3 nucleotides read TGTGCCAGCTCACCGGTGGGGCTAGCGGGGTCCAATGAGCAGTTCTTC. It encodes CASSPVGLAGSNEQFF. Drawing the rest from reference TRBV18 and TRBJ2-1, the complete variable domain is NAGVMQNPRHLVRRRGQEARLRCSPMKGHSHVYWYRQLPEEGLKFMVYLQKENIIDESGMPKERFSAEFPKEGPSILRIQQVVRGDSAAYFCASSPVGLAGSNEQFFGPGTRLTVL.

The table lists this clonotype with a few counts. The J gene is TRBJ2-3, the V gene TRBV9, with a possible D match to TRBD1 (5 bases). Trimming took 0 bases from V and 4 from J, leaving 12 bases between them. CDR1 and CDR2 from the germline V gene are SGDLS and YYNGEE. CDR3 length: 15 amino acids. CDR3 DNA sequence: TGTGCCAGCAGCGTAGCTGCAGGGAAGGCAGATACGCAGTATTTT. Its translation: CASSVAAGKADTQYF.

This clonotype has more than one count but fewer than ten. The chain recombines TRBV5-5 with TRBJ2-7; TRBD2 matches 10 bases. This CDR3 is 13 amino acids long. Germline CDR1 reads SGHKS; CDR2 reads YYEKEE (reference sequence). The V gene end was trimmed by 5 bases and the J gene end by 3 bases; junction bases not matched to a gene: 2. CDR3 sequence: CASSWTSGYEQYF. For the CDR3, the DNA is TGTGCCAGCAGTTGGACTAGCGGCTACGAGCAGTACTTC.

The chain is built from TRBV20-1 and TRBJ1-2; D is ambiguous. This CDR3 comprises 12 residues. The germline V gene has CDR1 DFQATT and CDR2 SNEGSKA (reference sequence). The V end was cut by 2 bases, the J end by 7 bases, with 11 bases between. The CDR3: CSARPSAGGYTF. The CDR3, as DNA: TGCAGTGCTAGACCCTCTGCGGGTGGCTACACCTTC.

This clonotype was detected a few times. The J gene is TRBJ2-7, the V gene TRBV11-2; the match to TRBD2 covers 8 bases. The CDR3 loop spans 18 amino acids. Trimming cost V 5 bases and J 0 bases; bases outside gene matches: 15. Per the germline V gene, CDR1 is SGHAT and CDR2 is FQNNGV. CDR3 nucleotide sequence: TGTGCCAGCAGCCCGATCGAAAGGGAGCGGGGGAGCTCCTACGAGCAGTACTTC. Encoded protein: CASSPIERERGSSYEQYF.

The chain has TRBV5-1 and TRBJ2-3; 8 nucleotides align to TRBD1. The germline V gene encodes CDR1 SGHRS and CDR2 YFSETQ. The J segment lost 3 bases and the V segment lost 0 bases, leaving 3 bases of the junction unmatched. The CDR3 length is 15 residues. The CDR3 loop reads CASSLDRGMTDTQYF. The DNA for the CDR3 is TGCGCCAGCAGCTTGGACAGGGGGATGACAGATACGCAGTATTTT.

Only a few counts were recorded for this clonotype. V gene TRBV7-3 combines with J gene TRBJ1-5; perhaps TRBD1 as D (6 bases). The CDR3 length is 15 residues. Looked up from germline, CDR1 is SGHTA and CDR2 is FQGTGA. The ends were cut back, 4 bases at V and 1 base at J, with 11 bases in the middle. As DNA, the CDR3 is TGTGCCAGCAGCTACCAAGGGACAAGCAATCAGCCCCAGCATTTT. Amino acids: CASSYQGTSNQPQHF.

There are a few counts of this clonotype. The chain carries TRBV7-6 and TRBJ2-1; D gene ambiguous. The CDR3 has 15 residues. With 3 bases removed from V and 5 bases from J, the gap between germline ends came to 14 bases. Per germline, CDR1 SGHVS and CDR2 FNYEAQ. The CDR3 DNA reads TGTGCCAGCAGCTTTAGTCCCAGTCAAAACAATGAGCAGTTCTTC. It translates to CASSFSPSQNNEQFF.

V usage is TRBV19 and J usage is TRBJ1-2; TRBD1 is a possible D gene (5 bases). V was shortened by 6 bases and J by 4 bases, with 9 bases between the two germline ends. This CDR3 spans 12 amino acids. Germline lookup yields CDR1 LNHDA and CDR2 SQIVND (reference sequence). The CDR3 spells CASRRGTYGYTF. The DNA for the CDR3 is TGTGCCAGTAGAAGGGGTACCTATGGCTACACCTTC.

This clonotype was detected only a few times. The chain links TRBV3-1 to TRBJ1-2, with D possibly matching TRBD1 (5 bases). Germline CDR1 LGHDT, CDR2 YNNKEL (reference sequence). V was cut by 2 bases and J by 0 bases, with 7 bases left in between. The CDR3 contains 14 residues. CDR3: CASSQQGANYGYTF. The CDR3 DNA reads TGTGCCAGCAGCCAACAGGGAGCTAACTATGGCTACACCTTC.